These 28 T cell receptor beta chains originate from one sample sequenced in a study of blood T cells in healthy people across ages. Then a second PCR, running roughly 7 to 11 cycles, was carried out with a sample-barcoded 5' primer and a J-beta primer mix. One entry per CDR3 protein results from TCRdb running MiXCR on the 5' RACE reads. In the table there are around 800,000 distinct CDR3 sequences, under 30% of which are singletons. In addition, the sample was reused for a study of T cells of mothers and their children.

Sequenced input: blood. Source of these receptors: a boy aged 5-17 years in good health.

About this clonotype itself: No conserved phenylalanine or tryptophan ends this CDR3, so it is likely a read error. The gene calls are TRBV5-1 and TRBJ2-5, with D possibly being TRBD1 (6 bases). Trimming stripped 2 bases from V and 5 bases from J, with 13 bases between. CDR3 size: 14 residues. Germline values: CDR1 SGHRS, CDR2 YFSETQ. Written as DNA, the CDR3 is TGCGCCAGCAGCTTACAGGGTCCCGAGGAGACCCAGTACCTC. This translates into CASSLQGPEETQYL.

The V gene is TRBV24-1, the J gene TRBJ2-6; no reliable D call. Trimming took off 8 bases at V and 1 base at J, with 8 bases between the two ends. The CDR3 covers 14 residues. The germline V gene has CDR1 KGHDR and CDR2 SFDVKD. CDR3 amino acids: CATKRLSGANVLTF. The CDR3 coding sequence is TGTGCCACCAAGCGCCTATCTGGGGCCAACGTCCTGACTTTC.

The chain combines TRBV12-3 or TRBV12-4 with TRBJ1-2; D is uncertain. The CDR3 sequence is 15 residues long. Trimming pared 8 bases from V and 0 bases from J, leaving 16 bases between. Here the CDR3 DNA reads TGTGCCAGCGGACCCGGAGCGTGGCCTAACTATGGCTACACCTTC. Its translation: CASGPGAWPNYGYTF.

Many counts were recorded for this clonotype. V gene TRBV25-1 combines with J gene TRBJ1-4, with 8 bases matching TRBD1. Trimming at V came to 6 bases and at J to 5 bases, leaving 5 bases not matched to a gene. The CDR3 is 14 amino acids. CDR1 and CDR2 from the germline V gene are MGHDK and SYGVNS. CDR3 in DNA: TGTGCCAGCAGAGCTCGGGACAGGAATGAAAAACTGTTTTTT. Its translation: CASRARDRNEKLFF. The whole variable domain, remainder taken from reference TRBV25-1 and TRBJ1-4, is EADIYQTPRYLVIGTGKKITLECSQTMGHDKMYWYQQDPGMELHLIHYSYGVNSTEKGDLSSESTVSRIRTEHFPLTLESARPSHTSQYLCASRARDRNEKLFFGSGTQLSVL.

The chain links TRBV5-6 to TRBJ2-7; no definite D call. Trimming took 0 bases from V and 0 from J, leaving 13 bases between them. The CDR3 runs to 16 residues. Germline V gene data show CDR1 as SGHDT and CDR2 as YYEEEE. As DNA, the CDR3 is TGTGCCAGCAGCTTGGCCGCTGACTCTAGCTCCTACGAGCAGTACTTC. This encodes CASSLAADSSSYEQYF.

The rearrangement links TRBV5-1 to TRBJ1-1, with D perhaps TRBD1 (5 bases). Germline assignment: CDR1 SGHRS and CDR2 YFSETQ. This CDR3 has 14 amino acids. Trimming cost V 0 bases and J 5 bases, with 11 bases left between them. The CDR3 is CASSLVGKGTEAFF. The CDR3 region has the DNA TGCGCCAGCAGCTTGGTTGGGAAGGGGACTGAAGCTTTCTTT.

The V call is TRBV10-3, the J call TRBJ1-2; TRBD1 might be the D (5 bases). Germline CDR1 ENHRY, CDR2 SYGVKD. With 0 bases removed from V and 9 bases from J, the gap between germline ends came to 14 bases. This CDR3 contains 14 residues. CDR3 loop: CAISESGTLWSYTF. CDR3 nucleotides: TGTGCCATCAGTGAGTCGGGGACCCTGTGGAGCTACACCTTC.

This chain joins TRBV21-1 and TRBJ1-1; the table's D call, TRBD1, was not checked against the DNA. TRBV21-1 is described as a pseudogene. CDR3 length: 14 residues. Here the CDR3 reads CASIPDRGGTEAFF. Written as DNA, the CDR3 is TGTGCCAGCATCCCGGACAGGGGGGGCACTGAAGCTTTCTTT.

There are a few counts of this clonotype. V and J are TRBV4-1 and TRBJ2-4, with 9 bases lining up with TRBD1. The CDR3 length is 18 residues. The J segment lost 5 bases and the V segment lost 4 bases, leaving 15 bases of the junction unmatched. The germline CDR1 and CDR2 sequences are MGHRA and YSYEKL. In DNA form, the CDR3 reads TGCGCCAGCAGCCCGGGGACAGGGCGACGGGGTCTAGAAAACATTCAGTACTTC. It specifies CASSPGTGRRGLENIQYF.

A note on this clonotype: Without the conserved terminal phenylalanine or tryptophan, this CDR3 likely stems from a read error. The chain couples TRBV12-3 or TRBV12-4 to TRBJ2-5; D is possibly TRBD1 (6 bases). Trimming shortened V by 3 bases and J by 7 bases, and 15 bases separated the two germline ends. CDR3 size: 14 residues. For the CDR3, the DNA is TGTGCCAGCAGTTTGTCCCAGGGGAAGGCGACCCAGTACCTC. Amino acids: CASSLSQGKATQYL.

A few counts support this clonotype. The chain uses TRBV5-1 and TRBJ2-5, with D perhaps matching TRBD1 or TRBD2 (5 bases each). TRBJ2-7 explains the end of the DNA better; the J call may be wrong. The CDR3 is 14 amino acids. CDR1 is SGHRS and CDR2 is YFSETQ in the germline V gene. The CDR3 region has the DNA TGCGCCAGCAGCTTGGGGGACCTGGCCTACGAGCAGTACTTC. It is translated as CASSLGDLAYEQYF.

This clonotype was found a few times. The chain has TRBV9 and TRBJ2-7; no firm D call. V was clipped by 0 bases and J by 5 bases, with 9 bases between them. This CDR3 has 13 residues. From germline, CDR1 is SGDLS and CDR2 YYNGEE. The CDR3 sequence is CASSVGTVDEQYF. The CDR3 DNA sequence: TGTGCCAGCAGCGTAGGGACCGTCGACGAGCAGTACTTC.

A few counts support this clonotype. V and J are TRBV2 and TRBJ2-5; D is perhaps TRBD2 (5 bases). Germline CDR1 reads SNHLY; CDR2 reads FYNNEI. Trimming took off 2 bases at V and 2 bases at J, with 6 bases between the two ends. The CDR3 covers 13 residues. The chain's CDR3 is CASSEPGQETQYF. Here the CDR3 DNA reads TGTGCCAGCAGTGAACCGGGGCAAGAGACCCAGTACTTC.

This clonotype was counted a few times. The rearrangement joins TRBV12-3 or TRBV12-4 to TRBJ1-4; D ambiguous. V was trimmed by 4 bases and J by 4 bases, leaving 13 bases between them. The CDR3 has 15 amino acids. As DNA, the CDR3 is TGTGCCAGCAGTTCCCCGGGTAGGGATAATGAAAAACTGTTTTTT. It yields the protein CASSSPGRDNEKLFF.

This chain joins TRBV6-1 and TRBJ2-2; 8 nucleotides agree with TRBD1. Germline V gene sequence: CDR1 MNHNS, CDR2 SASEGT. The trim removed 4 bases at V and 1 base at J, leaving 2 bases unmatched. This CDR3 is built from 15 residues. CDR3 sequence: CASSATGENTGELFF. The CDR3 DNA follows: TGTGCCAGCAGTGCGACAGGGGAGAACACCGGGGAGCTGTTTTTT.

The chain has TRBV5-1 and TRBJ2-7; D remains unclear. Between the trimmed V and J ends, which lost 0 bases and 6 bases, there was a span of 7 bases. CDR3 length: 12 residues. From germline, CDR1 is SGHRS and CDR2 YFSETQ. CDR3 residues: CASSLARLEQYF. CDR3 nucleotide sequence: TGCGCCAGCAGCTTGGCCCGTCTCGAGCAGTACTTC.

The rearrangement uses TRBV5-5 and TRBJ1-2, with D hard to call. Trimming took off 1 base at V and 3 bases at J, with 4 bases between the two ends. The length of the CDR3 is 12 residues. CDR1 SGHKS and CDR2 YYEKEE come from the germline V gene (reference sequence). CDR3 in DNA: TGTGCCAGCAGCTTGATTGACTATGGCTACACCTTC. It is translated as CASSLIDYGYTF.

This clonotype was recorded a few times. The rearrangement uses TRBV29-1 and TRBJ2-1; D is perhaps TRBD1 (6 bases). The CDR3 covers 14 residues. CDR1 SQVTM and CDR2 ANQGSEA come from the germline V gene. With 4 bases removed from V and 4 bases from J, the gap between germline ends came to 14 bases. CDR3 sequence (DNA): TGCAGCGTTGCAGCCTACAGGGAGTACAATGAGCAGTTCTTC. Protein product: CSVAAYREYNEQFF.

Note on this clonotype: One base away lies a much larger clone, so this may be a sequencing read error. The V call is TRBV5-1, the J call TRBJ2-3; either TRBD1 or TRBD2 may supply D (5 bases each). Germline assignment: CDR1 SGHRS and CDR2 YFSETQ. The CDR3 runs to 15 residues. The CDR3 here is CASSRGASSTDTRYF. The DNA of the CDR3 is TGCGCCAGCAGCCGAGGGGCCTCTAGCACAGATACGCGGTATTTT.

This clonotype showed up just a few times. CDR3 protein: CAWSVGFQPQHF. The CDR3 DNA reads as TGTGCCTGGAGTGTAGGGTTTCAGCCCCAGCATTTT. The chain uses TRBV30 and TRBJ1-5; D unclear. Trimming left V 0 bases short and J 6 bases short, with 6 bases between. Germline lookup yields CDR1 GTSNPN and CDR2 SVGIG (reference sequence). The CDR3 runs 12 residues.

This clonotype was seen a few times. This chain uses TRBV12-3 or TRBV12-4 with TRBJ2-1; possibly TRBD2 for D (6 bases). Trimming took 7 bases from V and 0 from J, leaving 13 bases between them. This CDR3 is built from 15 residues. For the CDR3, the DNA is TGTGCCAGCACCCTAGGAGGGAGCTCCTACAATGAGCAGTTCTTC. Translated, it gives CASTLGGSSYNEQFF.

This sequence joins TRBV12-3 or TRBV12-4 and TRBJ2-2; 9 bases are a match to TRBD2. This CDR3 spans 21 amino acids. The V and J ends lost 3 bases and 4 bases, in that order; junction bases with no gene match: 21. CDR3 residues: CASSLGYGSSGGSSSTGELFF. CDR3 coding DNA: TGTGCCAGCAGTTTGGGGTACGGTTCGAGCGGGGGGTCCTCGAGCACCGGGGAGCTGTTTTTT.

The V gene is TRBV5-1, the J gene TRBJ2-7; the D call may be TRBD1 or TRBD2 (5 bases each). CDR1 SGHRS and CDR2 YFSETQ come from the germline V gene. Between the trimmed V and J ends, which lost 0 bases and 7 bases, there was a span of 20 bases. The CDR3 extends over 16 amino acids. The CDR3 sequence is CASSLALTGSGGEQYF. For the CDR3, the DNA is TGCGCCAGCAGCTTGGCCCTAACAGGAAGCGGTGGAGAGCAGTACTTC.

The rearrangement uses TRBV5-1 and TRBJ2-5; D might be TRBD1 or TRBD2, each matching 5 bases. The CDR3 sequence is 14 residues long. V gave up 2 bases and J gave up 11 bases, with 19 bases separating them. Germline V gives CDR1 SGHRS, CDR2 YFSETQ. The CDR3, as DNA: TGCGCCAGCAGCTTACCTTGGGGGTCACTGGAGCAGTACTTC. This gives the protein CASSLPWGSLEQYF. The complete variable domain, with remaining parts taken from reference TRBV5-1 and TRBJ2-5, reads KAGVTQTPRYLIKTRGQQVTLSCSPISGHRSVSWYQQTPGQGLQFLFEYFSETQRNKGNFPGRFSGRQFSNSRSEMNVSTLELGDSALYLCASSLPWGSLEQYFGPGTRLLVL.

This rearrangement joins TRBV4-1 to TRBJ1-1; maybe TRBD1 (6 bases). V shed 3 bases and J shed 5 bases, with 13 bases lying between them. Germline loops: CDR1 MGHRA, CDR2 YSYEKL. This CDR3 contains 14 residues. The CDR3 protein is CASSQGRGKTEAFF. The CDR3 nucleotides read TGCGCCAGCAGCCAGGGCAGGGGAAAGACTGAAGCTTTCTTT.

The rearrangement uses TRBV3-1 and TRBJ1-5; D not certain. V lost 0 bases, J lost 9 bases, and 9 bases lay in between. Germline V gene data show CDR1 as LGHDT and CDR2 as YNNKEL (reference sequence). This CDR3 spans 13 amino acids. Here the CDR3 reads CASSQDPDAPQHF. For the CDR3, the DNA is TGTGCCAGCAGCCAAGATCCGGACGCGCCCCAGCATTTT.

The rearrangement joins TRBV6-6 to TRBJ2-3; the match to TRBD2 covers 12 bases. This CDR3 contains 17 residues. After removal of 0 bases from V and 2 bases from J, the junction contained 3 bases not matched to a gene. Germline V CDR1 and CDR2: MNHNY, SVGAGI (reference sequence). CDR3 amino acids: CASSYSTSGGPTDTQYF. The CDR3 DNA follows: TGTGCCAGCAGTTACTCGACTAGCGGGGGTCCCACAGATACGCAGTATTTT.

V and J are TRBV20-1 and TRBJ1-4; D is possibly TRBD1 (5 bases). This CDR3 is 13 amino acids long. The V end lost 4 bases, the J end lost 6 bases, and 12 bases lay between the germline ends. Germline values: CDR1 DFQATT, CDR2 SNEGSKA (reference sequence). In nucleotides, the CDR3 is TGCAGTGCTATGGGGGATGCAGATGAAAAACTGTTTTTT. It is translated as CSAMGDADEKLFF.